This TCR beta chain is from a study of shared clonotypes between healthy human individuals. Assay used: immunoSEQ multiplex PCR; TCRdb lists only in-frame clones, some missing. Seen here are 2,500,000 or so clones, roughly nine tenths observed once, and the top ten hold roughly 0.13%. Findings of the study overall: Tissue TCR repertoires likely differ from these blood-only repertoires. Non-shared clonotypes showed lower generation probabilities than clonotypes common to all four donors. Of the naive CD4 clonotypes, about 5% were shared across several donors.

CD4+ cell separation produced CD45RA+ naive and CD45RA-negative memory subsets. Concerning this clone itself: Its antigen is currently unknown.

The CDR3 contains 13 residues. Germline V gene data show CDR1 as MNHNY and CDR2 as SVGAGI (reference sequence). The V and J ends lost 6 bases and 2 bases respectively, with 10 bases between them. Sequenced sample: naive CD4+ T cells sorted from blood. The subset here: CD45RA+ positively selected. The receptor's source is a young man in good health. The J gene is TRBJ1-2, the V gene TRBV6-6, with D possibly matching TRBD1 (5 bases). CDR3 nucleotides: TGTGCCAGCAGCCCGGGGGAAAACTATGGCTACACCTTC. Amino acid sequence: CASSPGENYGYTF.